This TCR beta chain was obtained from a study of blood T cell repertoires in COVID-19. Trimming removed 6 bases at V and 3 bases at J, with 12 bases between. Germline lookup yields CDR1 SNHLY and CDR2 FYNNEI. This CDR3 has 14 amino acids. The method was immunoSEQ multiplex PCR; TCRdb's version includes in-frame clones alone and lacks a portion of them. There are 20,000 to 25,000 clones in the sample; 80% to 90% occur only once, and 20% to 25% lies in the top ten. Sequencing input: peripheral blood. This sequence originates from a man in his 70s in a cohort sampled during active COVID-19. This chain joins TRBV2 and TRBJ2-1; D might be TRBD1 (5 bases). CDR3 DNA: TGTGCCAGCAGCTCTGACAGCCGCTACAATGAGCAGTTCTTC. The encoded protein is CASSSDSRYNEQFF.